The 13 T cell receptor beta chains given below trace back to one sample, sequenced in a study of CD8+CD57+ T cells in acquired aplastic anemia. Selection for sequencing was limited to patients who had shown CD8+CD57+ cell expansion by flow cytometry. The template for TCR beta VDJ and CDR3 sequence profiling was genomic DNA. Each CDR3 protein is one row after TCRdb ran MiXCR on the reads. The sample carries over 150,000 distinct CDR3 sequences, roughly two thirds recorded once. The sequenced sample was sorted CD4+, CD8+, or CD8+CD57+ T cells (not recorded which) from PBMCs. These receptors originate from a human donor with aplastic anemia.

V gene TRBV20-1 combines with J gene TRBJ1-6; D is unclear. V was cut by 1 base and J by 7 bases, with 5 bases left in between. Germline V gene data show CDR1 as DFQATT and CDR2 as SNEGSKA (reference sequence). This CDR3 is 12 amino acids long. The CDR3 spells CSARGWNSPLHF. The DNA for the CDR3 is TGCAGTGCTAGAGGATGGAATTCACCCCTCCACTTT.

To note about this clonotype: The conserved phenylalanine or tryptophan is not found at the CDR3 terminus, so this likely reflects a read error. The chain carries TRBV6-1 and TRBJ2-1; possibly TRBD2 for D (6 bases). V gave up 11 bases and J gave up 4 bases, with 18 bases separating them. CDR1 is MNHNS, CDR2 SASEGT, per germline. The CDR3 covers 14 residues. DNA for the CDR3: TGTGCCGGGGGAGGACGGTCGGGATACAATGAGCAGTTCTCC. Its translation is CAGGGRSGYNEQFS.

The chain combines TRBV7-6 with TRBJ2-1; D is perhaps TRBD1 or TRBD2 (5 bases each). The germline gives CDR1 SGHVS, CDR2 FNYEAQ. The CDR3 loop spans 14 amino acids. The V gene lost 5 bases and the J gene lost 9 bases, with 17 bases spanning the gap. Written as DNA, the CDR3 is TGTGCCAGCAGCGACTCCGAGGGGTACGGTGAGCAGTTCTTC. Translation gives CASSDSEGYGEQFF.

The rearrangement uses TRBV7-3 and TRBJ1-3; 7 bases fit TRBD1. The CDR3 spans 16 residues. From germline, CDR1 is SGHTA and CDR2 FQGTGA. After removal of 4 bases from V and 0 bases from J, the junction contained 6 bases not matched to a gene. The CDR3: CASSSGTESSGNTIYF. The DNA of the CDR3 is TGTGCCAGCAGCTCCGGGACAGAAAGCTCTGGAAACACCATATATTTT.

The chain couples TRBV7-7 to TRBJ2-2; TRBD2 agrees at 8 bases. The germline CDR1 and CDR2 sequences are SSHAT and FNYEAQ (reference sequence). Losses at the gene ends were 1 base for V and 8 bases for J; bases not matched to a gene: 9. The CDR3 runs 16 residues. CDR3 loop: CASSLEAGAPWGELFF. The CDR3 DNA sequence: TGTGCCAGCAGCTTAGAAGCGGGGGCCCCTTGGGGGGAGCTGTTTTTT.

The chain links TRBV7-2 to TRBJ2-7; 8 bases align to TRBD1. After removal of 5 bases from V and 2 bases from J, the junction contained 8 bases not matched to a gene. The CDR3 length is 15 residues. CDR1 and CDR2 from the germline V gene are SGHTA and FQGNSA. This CDR3 reads CASSQRDRLTYEQYF. The CDR3 DNA follows: TGTGCCAGCAGCCAAAGGGACAGGTTAACCTACGAGCAGTACTTC.

This chain links TRBV7-8 with TRBJ2-1, with 9 bases lining up with TRBD2. Trimming removed 3 bases from V and 5 bases from J; junction bases left unmatched: 2. The germline gives CDR1 SGHVS, CDR2 FQNEAQ. This CDR3 spans 14 amino acids. DNA for the CDR3: TGTGCCAGCAGCTTCCAGCGGGGGGACAATGAGCAGTTCTTC. It codes for CASSFQRGDNEQFF.

J is TRBJ2-3 and V is TRBV10-3; the D gene is possibly TRBD2 (6 bases). The CDR3 consists of 14 residues. Trimming pared 7 bases from V and 2 bases from J, leaving 13 bases between. Germline V gene sequence: CDR1 ENHRY, CDR2 SYGVKD. The CDR3 loop is CAITGTLPTDTQYF. CDR3 nucleotide sequence: TGTGCCATCACCGGGACTTTGCCCACAGATACGCAGTATTTT.

Worth noting for this clonotype: Compared with germline, one end of the junction differs, possibly owing to a read error. The rearrangement joins TRBV6-4 to TRBJ1-2, with TRBD1 matching 7 bases. The CDR3 is 13 amino acids. Germline V gives CDR1 MRHNA, CDR2 SNTAGT. CDR3 amino acids: CAISESGGRGYTF. In DNA, the CDR3 is TGTGCCATCAGTGAGTCAGGGGGGCGTGGCTACACCTTC.

The sample holds one count of this clonotype. The rearrangement joins TRBV7-9 to TRBJ2-3, with D hard to call. Germline values: CDR1 SEHNR, CDR2 FQNEAQ (reference sequence). V gave up 5 bases and J gave up 2 bases, with 11 bases separating them. The CDR3 is 14 residues long. CDR3 bases: TGTGCCAGCAGCCCCCAACCGAACACAGATACGCAGTATTTT. It specifies CASSPQPNTDTQYF.

The chain is built from TRBV24-1 and TRBJ2-5; tentative D call: TRBD2 (7 bases). Germline V gives CDR1 KGHDR, CDR2 SFDVKD. Trimming pared 5 bases from V and 4 bases from J, leaving 10 bases between. CDR3 length equals 13 residues. DNA of the CDR3: TGTGCCACCAGTGGAGGGGGGGTAGAGACCCAGTACTTC. Encoded protein: CATSGGGVETQYF.

The chain uses TRBV28 and TRBJ2-5; TRBD1 aligns across 7 bases. The CDR3 contains 14 residues. Germline CDR1 is MDHEN and CDR2 is SYDVKM. After removal of 6 bases from V and 4 bases from J, the junction contained 8 bases not matched to a gene. The CDR3 reads CASSLDRAGETQYF. DNA for the CDR3: TGTGCCAGCAGCCTAGACAGGGCCGGAGAGACCCAGTACTTC.

The chain is built from TRBV10-2 and TRBJ1-1, with D tentatively TRBD1 (6 bases). Trimming shortened V by 0 bases and J by 5 bases, and 13 bases separated the two germline ends. The CDR3 runs 15 residues. Germline V CDR1 and CDR2: WSHSY, SAAADI. CDR3: CASSESGRGWTEAFF. The CDR3 region has the DNA TGCGCCAGCAGTGAGTCTGGCAGGGGCTGGACTGAAGCTTTCTTT.